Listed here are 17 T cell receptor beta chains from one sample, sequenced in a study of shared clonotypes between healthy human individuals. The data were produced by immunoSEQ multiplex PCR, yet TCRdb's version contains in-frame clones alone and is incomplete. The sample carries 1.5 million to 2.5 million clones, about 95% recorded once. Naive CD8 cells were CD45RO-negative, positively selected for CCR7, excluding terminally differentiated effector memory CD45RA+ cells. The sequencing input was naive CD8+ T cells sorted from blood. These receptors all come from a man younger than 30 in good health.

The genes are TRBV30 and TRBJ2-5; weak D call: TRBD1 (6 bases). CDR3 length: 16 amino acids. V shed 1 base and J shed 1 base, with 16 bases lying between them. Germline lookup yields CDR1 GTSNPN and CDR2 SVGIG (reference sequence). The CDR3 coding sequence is TGTGCCTGGAGTGACCGAGGAGAGGGGGTCCAAGAGACCCAGTACTTC. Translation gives CAWSDRGEGVQETQYF.

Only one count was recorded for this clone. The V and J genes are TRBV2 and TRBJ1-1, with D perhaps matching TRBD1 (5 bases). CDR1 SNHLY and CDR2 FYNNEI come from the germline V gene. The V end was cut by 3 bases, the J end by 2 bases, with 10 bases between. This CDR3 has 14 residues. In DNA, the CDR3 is TGTGCCAGCAGTGAGGGGGACGAAAACACTGAAGCTTTCTTT. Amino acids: CASSEGDENTEAFF.

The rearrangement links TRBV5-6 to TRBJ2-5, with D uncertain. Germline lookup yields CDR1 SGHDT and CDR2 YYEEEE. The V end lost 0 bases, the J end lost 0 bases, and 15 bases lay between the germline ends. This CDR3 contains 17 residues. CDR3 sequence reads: CASSLASPDTYQETQYF. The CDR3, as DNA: TGTGCCAGCAGCTTGGCCTCACCAGACACGTACCAAGAGACCCAGTACTTC.

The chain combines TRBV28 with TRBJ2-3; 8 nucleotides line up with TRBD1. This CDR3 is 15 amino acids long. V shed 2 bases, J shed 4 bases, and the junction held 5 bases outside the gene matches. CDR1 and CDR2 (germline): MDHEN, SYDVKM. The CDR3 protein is CASSLVDRGADTQYF. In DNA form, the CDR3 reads TGTGCCAGCAGTTTAGTCGACAGGGGAGCAGATACGCAGTATTTT.

The CDR3 nucleotides read TGTGCCAGCAGTACTTGGGACTCTGGACTCTACGAGCAGTACTTC. Translation: CASSTWDSGLYEQYF. The rearrangement uses TRBV7-9 and TRBJ2-7; possibly TRBD2 for D (6 bases). The germline V gene encodes CDR1 SEHNR and CDR2 FQNEAQ (reference sequence). The CDR3 is 15 residues long. V was clipped by 6 bases and J by 3 bases, with 18 bases between them.

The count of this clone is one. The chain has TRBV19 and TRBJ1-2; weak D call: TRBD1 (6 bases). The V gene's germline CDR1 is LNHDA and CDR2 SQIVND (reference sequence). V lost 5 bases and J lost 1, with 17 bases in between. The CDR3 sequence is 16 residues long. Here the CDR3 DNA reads TGTGCCAGTAGTCCCCTGCCAGGGGAGATTAACTATGGCTACACCTTC. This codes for CASSPLPGEINYGYTF.

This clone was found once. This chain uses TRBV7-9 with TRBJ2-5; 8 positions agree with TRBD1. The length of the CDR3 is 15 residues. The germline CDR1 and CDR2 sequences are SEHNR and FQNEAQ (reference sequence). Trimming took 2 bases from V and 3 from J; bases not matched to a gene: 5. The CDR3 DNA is TGTGCCAGCAGCTTACAGGGACAGGACGAAGAGACCCAGTACTTC. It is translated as CASSLQGQDEETQYF.

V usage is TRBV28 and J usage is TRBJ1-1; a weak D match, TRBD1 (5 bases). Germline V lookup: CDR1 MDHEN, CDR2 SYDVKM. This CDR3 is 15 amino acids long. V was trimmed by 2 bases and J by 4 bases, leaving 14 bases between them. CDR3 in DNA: TGTGCCAGCAGTTTACCCCCCGGGGCGGGCACTGAAGCTTTCTTT. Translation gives CASSLPPGAGTEAFF.

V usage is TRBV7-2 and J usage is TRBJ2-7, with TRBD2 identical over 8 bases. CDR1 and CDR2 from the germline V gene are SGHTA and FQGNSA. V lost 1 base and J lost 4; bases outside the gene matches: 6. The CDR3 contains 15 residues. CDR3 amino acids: CASSLGRGGLYEQYF. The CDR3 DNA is TGTGCCAGCAGCTTAGGTCGGGGGGGGCTGTACGAGCAGTACTTC.

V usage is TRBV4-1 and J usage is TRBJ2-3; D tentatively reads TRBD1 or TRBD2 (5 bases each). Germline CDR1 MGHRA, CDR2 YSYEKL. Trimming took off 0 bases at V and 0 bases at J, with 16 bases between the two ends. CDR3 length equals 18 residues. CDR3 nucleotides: TGCGCCAGCAGCCAAGAGTCCGGGACCCGTACTAGCACAGATACGCAGTATTTT. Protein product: CASSQESGTRTSTDTQYF.

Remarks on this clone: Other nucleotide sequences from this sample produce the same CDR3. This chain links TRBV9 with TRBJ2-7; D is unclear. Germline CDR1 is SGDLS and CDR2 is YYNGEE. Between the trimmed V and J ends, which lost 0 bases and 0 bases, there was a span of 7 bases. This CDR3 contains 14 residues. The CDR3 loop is CASSVDGISYEQYF. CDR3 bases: TGTGCCAGCAGCGTAGACGGCATCTCCTACGAGCAGTACTTC.

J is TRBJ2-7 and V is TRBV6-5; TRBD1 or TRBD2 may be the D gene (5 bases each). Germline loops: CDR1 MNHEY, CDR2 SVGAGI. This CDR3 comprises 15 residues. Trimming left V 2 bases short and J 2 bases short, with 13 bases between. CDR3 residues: CASSYTGPEAYEQYF. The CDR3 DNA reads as TGTGCCAGCAGTTACACGGGGCCCGAAGCCTACGAGCAGTACTTC.

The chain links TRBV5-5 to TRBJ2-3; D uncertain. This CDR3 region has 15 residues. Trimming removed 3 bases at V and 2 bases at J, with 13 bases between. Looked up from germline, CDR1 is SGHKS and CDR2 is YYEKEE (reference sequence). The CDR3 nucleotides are TGTGCCAGCAGCTGGGCCGAGAGTTCCACAGATACGCAGTATTTT. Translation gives CASSWAESSTDTQYF.

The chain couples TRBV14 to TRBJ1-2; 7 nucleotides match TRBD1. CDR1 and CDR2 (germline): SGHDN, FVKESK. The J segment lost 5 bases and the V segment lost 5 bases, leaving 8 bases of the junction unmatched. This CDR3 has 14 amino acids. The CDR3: CASSTGEGAYGYTF. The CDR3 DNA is TGTGCCAGCAGCACTGGGGAGGGGGCGTATGGCTACACCTTC.

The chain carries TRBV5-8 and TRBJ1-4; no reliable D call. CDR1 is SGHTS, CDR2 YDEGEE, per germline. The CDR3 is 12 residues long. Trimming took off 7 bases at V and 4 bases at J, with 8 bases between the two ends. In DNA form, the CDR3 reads TGTGCCAGCCCCGGAGGTAATGAAAAACTGTTTTTT. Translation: CASPGGNEKLFF.

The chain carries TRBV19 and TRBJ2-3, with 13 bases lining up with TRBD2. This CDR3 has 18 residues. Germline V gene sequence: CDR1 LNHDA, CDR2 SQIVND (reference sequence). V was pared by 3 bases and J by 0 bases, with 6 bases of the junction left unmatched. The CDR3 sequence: CASSMGLAGYWSTDTQYF. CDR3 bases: TGTGCCAGTAGTATGGGACTAGCGGGATACTGGAGCACAGATACGCAGTATTTT.

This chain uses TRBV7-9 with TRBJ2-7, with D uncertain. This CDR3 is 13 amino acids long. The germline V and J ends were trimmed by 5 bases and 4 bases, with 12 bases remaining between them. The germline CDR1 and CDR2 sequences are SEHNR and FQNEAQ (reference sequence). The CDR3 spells CASSHPYGYEQYF. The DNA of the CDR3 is TGTGCCAGCAGCCACCCTTATGGTTACGAGCAGTACTTC.